This T cell receptor beta chain was sequenced in a study of spatial heterogeneity in lung cancer. V was pared by 5 bases and J by 0 bases, with 14 bases between. Germline CDR1 SGHTA, CDR2 FQGNSA. The CDR3 contains 15 residues. There are a few counts of this clonotype. This beta chain turned up in a library designed for alpha chains; as an off-target read, its abundance says little. Documented time point: sample taken at primary tumor resection. The sequenced material consisted of unsorted whole RNA from tumor, nontumor lung or frozen PBMC. TCRdb processed the 5' RACE reads anew with MiXCR; each CDR3 protein has one entry. The table shows approximately 11,000 distinct CDR3 sequences, with about 3.5% occurring only once.

The sequence derives from a female donor with early-stage non-small cell lung cancer. The chain employs TRBV7-2 and TRBJ2-7; D may correspond to TRBD1 or TRBD2 (5 bases each). The starting material was PBMCs, obtained at surgery. CDR3 DNA sequence: TGTGCCAGCAGCCCCACTTGGGGGAGCTCCTACGAGCAGTACTTC. It encodes CASSPTWGSSYEQYF.